This TCR beta chain was identified in a study of pediatric ulcerative colitis. The study's findings and limits: Two rectal clonotypes were found only in ulcerative colitis patients, all of them. Some T cells in rectal biopsies may come from blood, especially with overt colitis.

Sequencing depth was up to 500,000 reads per sample. The assay was immunoSEQ multiplex PCR, and TCRdb's table has in-frame clones only and misses some. The data contain tens of thousands of clones, approximately 78% of them seen just once; the ten biggest clones take up 1.1%. During colonoscopy, one to two rectal pinch biopsies were collected. No immunosuppressive drugs were given to ulcerative colitis patients before diagnostic colonoscopy. The CDR3 extends over 17 amino acids. From germline, CDR1 is SNHLY and CDR2 FYNNEI. Trimming removed 7 bases from V and 2 bases from J; junction bases left unmatched: 14. Worth noting for this clone: The antigen remains undetermined.

The chain employs TRBV2 and TRBJ2-3, with 8 bases fitting TRBD2. The source of this sequence is a boy under 18 with mild ulcerative colitis. The sequenced sample consisted of gut tissue. The DNA of the CDR3 is TGTGCCAGCACCGGGCTTCGGCGGGGGGACCACACAGATACGCAGTATTTT. Its protein is CASTGLRRGDHTDTQYF.